This TCR beta chain was documented in a study of blood T cell repertoires in COVID-19. Turning to the study itself: T cells, B-cell-depleted T cells, or PBMCs provided the cDNA or gDNA that served as material.

This clone occurred once. Seattle's enrolled individuals joined amid active infection and were then monitored longitudinally. In the original analysis: How many nucleated cells were present was estimated from reference gene primer amplification. TCRdb's copy holds only in-frame clones and misses some; the assay was immunoSEQ multiplex PCR. V and J calls and clone size are given by that table; D and trimming were obtained from the DNA. The sample holds about 350,000 clones, about nine tenths seen once. CDR3 length equals 14 residues. Deletions cut 7 bases from V and 3 bases from J, with 15 bases between. Germline V gene data show CDR1 as MGHRA and CDR2 as YSYEKL.

This chain links TRBV4-1 with TRBJ1-2; D may be TRBD1 (6 bases). The clonotype comes from a woman between 50 and 59 years old with COVID-19, enrolled during active disease. The sample taken for sequencing was peripheral blood. The CDR3 sequence is CASNEKTGDYGYTF. The CDR3 DNA is TGCGCCAGCAACGAAAAGACAGGCGACTATGGCTACACCTTC.